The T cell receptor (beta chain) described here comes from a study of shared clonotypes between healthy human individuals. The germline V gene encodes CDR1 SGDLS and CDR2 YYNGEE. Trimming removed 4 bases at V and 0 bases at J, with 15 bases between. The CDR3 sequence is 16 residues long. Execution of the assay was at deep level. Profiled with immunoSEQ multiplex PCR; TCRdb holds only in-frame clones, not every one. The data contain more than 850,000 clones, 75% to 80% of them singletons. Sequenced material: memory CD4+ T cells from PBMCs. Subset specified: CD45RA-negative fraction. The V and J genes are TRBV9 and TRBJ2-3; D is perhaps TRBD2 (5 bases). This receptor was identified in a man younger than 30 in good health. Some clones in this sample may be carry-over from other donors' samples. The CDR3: CASSRPQAASTDTQYF. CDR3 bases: TGTGCCAGCAGCCGCCCACAAGCGGCTAGCACAGATACGCAGTATTTT.